The clone carrying this T cell receptor beta chain was detected only a few times. Its antigen is unknown. There are 14 residues in the CDR3. Germline lookup yields CDR1 MNHNY and CDR2 SVGAGI (reference sequence). V lost 10 bases, J lost 7 bases, and 20 bases lay in between. This sample is drawn from a study of T cell repertoires in cytomegalovirus infection. Background on the study: Recently described HLA-C-restricted plus well-studied HLA-B-restricted CMV epitopes were used. It was the public TCR beta signatures that indicated both CMV infection and matching HLA type. Points from the study as a whole: Totalled public TCR beta family frequency picked out people who carried CMV plus the relevant HLA. Within the response measured ex vivo, HLA-C-restricted CMV-specific TCR beta clonotypes were dominant.

MiXCR was run by TCRdb on the reads, yielding one entry per CDR3 protein. This table holds about 570,000 distinct CDR3 sequences, around two fifths found once. The receptor was derived from a human donor in good health (CMV status not recorded). Some clones in this sample may be carry-over from other donors' samples. V usage is TRBV6-6 and J usage is TRBJ2-1; D is uncertain. Source: cultured PBMCs, taken from culture after CMV antigen stimulation. The CDR3 DNA follows: TGTGCCATACGAGACCCCCGCCGGTGGAATGAGCAGTTCTTC. Protein sequence: CAIRDPRRWNEQFF.